This TCR beta chain was identified during a study of blood T cell repertoires in COVID-19. Trimming stripped 4 bases from V and 8 bases from J, with 15 bases between. CDR1 MNHEY and CDR2 SMNVEV come from the germline V gene (reference sequence). The CDR3 loop spans 15 amino acids. TCRdb keeps only in-frame clones here, not all; method: immunoSEQ multiplex PCR. The sample carries about 23,000 clones, 60% to 75% recorded once. This clone appeared a few times. The TCR comes from a man in his fifties with COVID-19, enrolled during active disease. The chain uses TRBV27 and TRBJ1-6; TRBD1 is a possible D gene (6 bases). Source material: peripheral blood. CDR3 protein: CASSWNRVTDSPLHF. The CDR3, as DNA: TGTGCCAGCAGTTGGAACAGGGTAACGGATTCACCCCTCCACTTT.